The 28 T cell receptor beta chains reported below all come from one sample, sequenced in a study of patients and donors after allogeneic stem cell transplantation. TCRdb itself ran the RT-PCR reads through MiXCR, one entry per CDR3 protein. Here the sample spans about 230,000 distinct CDR3 sequences, 11% to 15% being singletons. The sequenced sample consisted of blood, either unsorted or a sorted T cell fraction (not recorded which). These receptors were taken from a human donor who was either an allogeneic HSCT recipient or a stem cell or donor lymphocyte infusion donor (not recorded which). It is not recorded whose cells these are; they may come from a transplant donor.

This clonotype was counted many times. This rearrangement joins TRBV24-1 to TRBJ2-2; TRBD2 matches at 9 bases. V trimming: 4 bases; J trimming: 5 bases; junction bases outside the gene matches: 7. Germline V gives CDR1 KGHDR, CDR2 SFDVKD. The CDR3 contains 16 residues. CDR3: CATSDGREGHTGELFF. As DNA, the CDR3 is TGTGCCACCAGTGACGGGCGGGAGGGCCATACCGGGGAGCTGTTTTTT.

This clonotype turned up a few times. The chain has TRBV5-1 and TRBJ1-1, with D uncertain. CDR3 length equals 15 residues. In germline, CDR1 is SGHRS, CDR2 YFSETQ. Trimming stripped 0 bases from V and 0 bases from J, with 9 bases between. CDR3 region: CASSLGSNMNTEAFF. As DNA, the CDR3 is TGCGCCAGCAGCTTGGGTTCCAATATGAACACTGAAGCTTTCTTT.

The sample holds a few counts of this clonotype. This chain connects TRBV7-9 to TRBJ2-5, with D uncertain. Trimming cost V 5 bases and J 4 bases, with 5 bases left between them. CDR3 size: 11 residues. Germline V lookup: CDR1 SEHNR, CDR2 FQNEAQ (reference sequence). The CDR3 nucleotides are TGTGCCAGCAGCGAACGAGAGACCCAGTACTTC. The encoded protein is CASSERETQYF.

This sequence joins TRBV10-3 and TRBJ2-3, with TRBD2 matching 15 bases. The germline gives CDR1 ENHRY, CDR2 SYGVKD. The CDR3 contains 19 residues. V lost 2 bases to trimming and J lost 2 bases; unmatched junction nucleotides: 8. CDR3 protein: CAISEPSGTSGGYTDTQYF. CDR3 sequence (DNA): TGTGCCATCAGTGAGCCCTCCGGGACTAGCGGGGGGTACACAGATACGCAGTATTTT.

The gene calls are TRBV5-6 and TRBJ1-3; possible D gene TRBD1, 5 bases. The CDR3 runs to 15 residues. The V gene's germline CDR1 is SGHDT and CDR2 YYEEEE. Trimming removed 8 bases from V and 0 bases from J, with 15 bases in between. DNA of the CDR3: TGTGCCAGTGAATCGGGGGACTTCTCTGGAAACACCATATATTTT. It translates to CASESGDFSGNTIYF. Complete variable domain (other parts from reference TRBV5-6 and TRBJ1-3): DAGVTQSPTHLIKTRGQQVTLRCSPKSGHDTVSWYQQALGQGPQFIFQYYEEEERQRGNFPDRFSGHQFPNYSSELNVNALLLGDSALYLCASESGDFSGNTIYFGEGSWLTVV.

This clonotype has at least ten counts. The V gene is TRBV20-1, the J gene TRBJ2-7; D possibly corresponds to TRBD2 (5 bases). Germline V gene lookup returns CDR1 DFQATT and CDR2 SNEGSKA (reference sequence). The CDR3 spans 13 residues. The ends were cut back, 5 bases at V and 6 bases at J, with 17 bases in the middle. For the CDR3, the DNA is TGCAGTGCTGAGGGCATAGTCACCAGCGAGCAGTACTTC. Translation: CSAEGIVTSEQYF.

CDR3 nucleotide sequence: TGTGCCAGCAGCCCCGTTACGAACCAAGAGACCCAGTACTTC. It codes for CASSPVTNQETQYF. The chain recombines TRBV7-6 with TRBJ2-5; unclear D gene. CDR3 length: 14 amino acids. V was shortened by 5 bases and J by 0 bases, with 10 bases between the two germline ends. From germline, CDR1 is SGHVS and CDR2 FNYEAQ.

This clonotype was seen repeatedly, ten times or more. This rearrangement joins TRBV20-1 to TRBJ2-7, with TRBD1 matching over 9 bases. The V segment lost 7 bases and the J segment 4 bases; nucleotides outside the gene matches: 17. The germline CDR1 and CDR2 sequences are DFQATT and SNEGSKA (reference sequence). The CDR3 covers 16 residues. DNA of the CDR3: TGCAGTGTTTACACAGGGGGCGCAAGTGGTTCGTACGAGCAGTACTTC. This encodes CSVYTGGASGSYEQYF.

The chain recombines TRBV6-2 or TRBV6-3 with TRBJ2-2; TRBD1 or TRBD2 may be the D gene (5 bases each). The CDR3 spans 15 residues. Germline CDR1 is MNHEY and CDR2 is SVGEGT. Deletions cut 5 bases from V and 1 base from J, with 11 bases between. CDR3: CASSNPRGNTGELFF. Here the CDR3 DNA reads TGTGCCAGCAGTAACCCGAGGGGGAACACCGGGGAGCTGTTTTTT.

V and J are TRBV9 and TRBJ1-6, with a tentative D call TRBD1 (5 bases). The germline gives CDR1 SGDLS, CDR2 YYNGEE. Trimming took 4 bases from V and 7 from J, leaving 9 bases between them. The CDR3 spans 13 residues. For the CDR3, the DNA is TGTGCCAGCAGCATTAAGGGGAATTCACCCCTCCACTTT. This translates into CASSIKGNSPLHF.

In its sample, this clonotype was seen a few times. V and J are TRBV7-2 and TRBJ2-3; D ambiguous. Germline V gives CDR1 SGHTA, CDR2 FQGNSA. This CDR3 contains 13 residues. V lost 3 bases and J lost 7, with 11 bases in between. CDR3 sequence: CASSFQRMNTQYF. The CDR3 DNA follows: TGTGCCAGCAGCTTTCAGAGGATGAATACGCAGTATTTT.

To note about this clonotype: This could be a read error, since a much larger clone is one nucleotide away. The chain combines TRBV29-1 with TRBJ1-5, with D possibly being TRBD1 (5 bases). The germline V gene has CDR1 SQVTM and CDR2 ANQGSEA. The CDR3 length is 14 residues. The DNA for the CDR3 is TGCATCGTTGAAACAGGCGCTGGCAATCAGCCCCAGCATTTT. This gives the protein CIVETGAGNQPQHF. Full variable domain (remainder filled in from reference TRBV29-1 and TRBJ1-5): SAVISQKPSRDICQRGTSLTIQCQVDSQVTMMFWYRQQPGQSLTLIATANQGSEATYESGFVIDKFPISRPNLTFSTLTVSNMSPEDSSIYLCIVETGAGNQPQHFGDGTRLSIL.

This clonotype was observed a few times. The chain links TRBV30 to TRBJ2-1; TRBD2 agrees at 13 bases. From germline, CDR1 is GTSNPN and CDR2 SVGIG (reference sequence). The length of the CDR3 is 15 residues. The V and J ends lost 2 bases and 7 bases, in that order; junction bases with no gene match: 5. The DNA for the CDR3 is TGTGCCTGGAGTCCAGGGACTAGCGGGAAGAATGAGCAGTTCTTC. It encodes CAWSPGTSGKNEQFF.

This clonotype was seen at least ten times. The chain is built from TRBV4-1 and TRBJ1-4; TRBD1 matches at 7 bases. Trimming removed 4 bases from V and 3 bases from J; junction bases left unmatched: 8. This CDR3 comprises 16 residues. The germline gives CDR1 MGHRA, CDR2 YSYEKL. The CDR3 sequence is CASSREPGQPNEKLFF. The CDR3 coding sequence is TGCGCCAGCAGCCGTGAGCCGGGACAGCCTAATGAAAAACTGTTTTTT.

This clonotype has more than one count but fewer than ten. The chain joins TRBV2 to TRBJ2-1; TRBD1 is a possible D gene (6 bases). Germline-derived CDR1 and CDR2 are SNHLY and FYNNEI. This CDR3 comprises 13 residues. V was pared by 8 bases and J by 1 base, with 9 bases between. CDR3 sequence: CASEQGSYNEQFF. CDR3 sequence (DNA): TGTGCCAGCGAACAGGGTTCCTACAATGAGCAGTTCTTC. Together with reference TRBV2 and TRBJ2-1, the CDR3 gives the full variable domain: EPEVTQTPSHQVTQMGQEVILRCVPISNHLYFYWYRQILGQKVEFLVSFYNNEISEKSEIFDDQFSVERPDGSNFTLKIRSTKLEDSAMYFCASEQGSYNEQFFGPGTRLTVL.

The gene calls are TRBV5-5 and TRBJ1-4; 10 bases line up with TRBD1. The CDR3 runs to 16 residues. V lost 0 bases, J lost 4 bases, and 3 bases stayed unmatched. From germline, CDR1 is SGHKS and CDR2 YYEKEE (reference sequence). CDR3 sequence reads: CASSLARDRGNEKLFF. In DNA form, the CDR3 reads TGTGCCAGCAGCTTGGCCCGGGACAGGGGTAATGAAAAACTGTTTTTT.

This chain connects TRBV19 to TRBJ1-2, with unresolved D. V lost 5 bases and J 2 bases, leaving 15 bases between the germline ends. The CDR3 loop spans 15 amino acids. Germline assignment: CDR1 LNHDA and CDR2 SQIVND (reference sequence). DNA for the CDR3: TGTGCCAGTAGTGAAACGAGAGGAGGGAACTATGGCTACACCTTC. This sequence encodes CASSETRGGNYGYTF.

The V and J genes are TRBV27 and TRBJ2-7; 8 bases match TRBD1. CDR1 is MNHEY and CDR2 is SMNVEV in the germline V gene (reference sequence). Losses at the gene ends were 3 bases for V and 0 bases for J; bases not matched to a gene: 7. The CDR3 has 16 amino acids. CDR3 DNA sequence: TGTGCCAGCAGTTTTAGGCAGGGGGCCTACTCCTACGAGCAGTACTTC. Translated: CASSFRQGAYSYEQYF.

Many counts were recorded for this clonotype. The chain has TRBV12-3 or TRBV12-4 and TRBJ1-6, with D perhaps TRBD1 (5 bases). Trimming left V 5 bases short and J 8 bases short, with 10 bases between. This CDR3 region has 13 residues. The CDR3 loop is CASSGTEYSPLHF. The CDR3 bases are TGTGCCAGCAGTGGGACGGAATATTCACCCCTCCACTTT.

The sample holds many counts of this clonotype. The CDR3 protein is CASSQENQGETQYF. CDR3 in DNA: TGCGCCAGCAGCCAAGAGAACCAAGGAGAGACCCAGTACTTC. The rearrangement links TRBV4-1 to TRBJ2-5; D not resolved. Between the trimmed V and J ends, which lost 0 bases and 4 bases, there was a span of 9 bases. Germline CDR1 is MGHRA and CDR2 is YSYEKL. This CDR3 is 14 amino acids long.

The chain recombines TRBV6-2 or TRBV6-3 with TRBJ2-7, with D hard to call. V dropped 2 bases and J dropped 3 bases, with 11 bases sitting between them. CDR1 and CDR2 (germline): MNHEY, SVGEGT. The CDR3 is made up of 14 amino acids. CDR3 region: CASSYRAENYEQYF. The CDR3, as DNA: TGTGCCAGCAGTTACCGGGCGGAGAACTACGAGCAGTACTTC.

The gene calls are TRBV7-6 and TRBJ1-5; 8 bases line up with TRBD1. Germline V lookup: CDR1 SGHVS, CDR2 FNYEAQ. The CDR3 totals 16 residues. The V gene end was trimmed by 4 bases and the J gene end by 3 bases; junction bases not matched to a gene: 8. This CDR3 reads CASSSWTGPHNQPQHF. The CDR3 bases are TGTGCCAGCAGCTCTTGGACAGGGCCCCACAATCAGCCCCAGCATTTT.

This clonotype was seen ten or more times. The CDR3 nucleotides read TGCGCCAGCAGCTTCGGGCTTACCGGGGAGCTGTTTTTT. It yields the protein CASSFGLTGELFF. The rearrangement links TRBV5-1 to TRBJ2-2; the D is unclear. This CDR3 spans 13 amino acids. Germline values: CDR1 SGHRS, CDR2 YFSETQ. Trimming left V 2 bases short and J 5 bases short, with 7 bases between.

This clonotype appeared once. The V call is TRBV4-3, the J call TRBJ1-4; maybe TRBD1 (5 bases). The ends were cut back, 1 base at V and 10 bases at J, with 19 bases in the middle. CDR3 length equals 16 residues. Germline-derived CDR1 and CDR2 are LGHNA and YSLEER. CDR3 sequence: CASSQVVGTPYGKLFF. The CDR3 region has the DNA TGCGCCAGCAGCCAAGTTGTCGGGACCCCGTACGGAAAACTGTTTTTT.

This clonotype was observed at least ten times. The genes are TRBV6-1 and TRBJ1-3; D gene unclear. V was pared by 3 bases and J by 3 bases, with 12 bases between. Germline loops: CDR1 MNHNS, CDR2 SASEGT. This CDR3 is 15 amino acids long. In DNA, the CDR3 is TGTGCCAGCAGTGATATGTCGGCCGGTGGAAACACCATATATTTT. Protein: CASSDMSAGGNTIYF.

This clonotype was detected only a few times. The chain carries TRBV6-6 and TRBJ1-2; 8 nucleotides align to TRBD1. Germline V gene data show CDR1 as MNHNY and CDR2 as SVGAGI (reference sequence). This CDR3 contains 12 residues. J was trimmed by 7 bases and V by 5 bases; bases with no gene match: 3. The CDR3 loop reads CASSITGGGYTF. CDR3 nucleotides: TGTGCCAGCAGTATAACAGGGGGTGGCTACACCTTC.

This clonotype has just a few counts. This chain joins TRBV29-1 and TRBJ1-3; the match to TRBD1 covers 8 bases. V shed 3 bases, J shed 0 bases, and the junction held 4 bases outside the gene matches. This CDR3 region has 15 residues. Germline CDR1 reads SQVTM; CDR2 reads ANQGSEA. CDR3 nucleotide sequence: TGCAGCGTTGACACAGGGGGTGGCTCTGGAAACACCATATATTTT. Residues: CSVDTGGGSGNTIYF.

The table lists this clonotype with a few counts. The chain carries TRBV7-2 and TRBJ1-1; D not certain. V was shortened by 8 bases and J by 5 bases, with 15 bases between the two germline ends. The length of the CDR3 is 13 residues. CDR1 is SGHTA, CDR2 FQGNSA, per germline. The CDR3 bases are TGTGCCAGCTCTGCTGGTCCCAATACTGAAGCTTTCTTT. This codes for CASSAGPNTEAFF. The variable domain in full, with the rest retrieved from reference TRBV7-2 and TRBJ1-1, is GAGVSQSPSNKVTEKGKDVELRCDPISGHTALYWYRQSLGQGLEFLIYFQGNSAPDKSGLPSDRFSAERTGGSVSTLTIQRTQQEDSAVYLCASSAGPNTEAFFGQGTRLTVV.